The 19 T cell receptor beta chains presented below share a single source sample, sequenced in a study of shared T cell receptors in the human thymus. Assay: immunoSEQ multiplex PCR; the TCRdb copy retains only in-frame clones and omits some. The repertoire holds approximately 760,000 clones, with approximately 83% as singletons. The sample was also reused in another study, on human thymus T cells.

Material for sequencing was thymocytes. Source of these receptors: a girl under two years old with a congenital heart defect.

The sample holds one count of this clone. The chain uses TRBV6-1 and TRBJ1-6; possible D gene TRBD1, 6 bases. This CDR3 region has 15 residues. Trimming took 6 bases from V and 10 from J, leaving 19 bases between them. The germline V gene has CDR1 MNHNS and CDR2 SASEGT. In DNA, the CDR3 is TGTGCCAGCAGCTACCAAACAGGGATCGACTCACCCCTCCACTTT. This translates into CASSYQTGIDSPLHF.

The chain links TRBV7-6 to TRBJ1-2, with D possibly being TRBD1 (6 bases). The length of the CDR3 is 14 residues. The germline gives CDR1 SGHVS, CDR2 FNYEAQ. The germline V and J ends were trimmed by 5 bases and 6 bases, with 16 bases remaining between them. The CDR3 spells CASSLSAGADGYTF. Written as DNA, the CDR3 is TGTGCCAGCAGCCTATCGGCGGGGGCTGATGGCTACACCTTC.

The rearrangement links TRBV10-2 to TRBJ1-5, with TRBD1 matching 7 bases. The V gene's germline CDR1 is WSHSY and CDR2 SAAADI. The J segment lost 0 bases and the V segment lost 6 bases, leaving 11 bases of the junction unmatched. This CDR3 is 17 amino acids long. The CDR3 loop is CASSPRDSSPSNQPQHF. The CDR3 region has the DNA TGCGCCAGCAGCCCCCGGGACAGCAGCCCTAGCAATCAGCCCCAGCATTTT.

The rearrangement links TRBV28 to TRBJ2-5; a possible D gene is TRBD1 (5 bases). V dropped 3 bases and J dropped 5 bases, with 7 bases sitting between them. Germline CDR1 is MDHEN and CDR2 is SYDVKM. This CDR3 has 12 residues. DNA of the CDR3: TGTGCCAGCAGTTTGTACAGGGAGACCCAGTACTTC. Translation gives CASSLYRETQYF.

The chain uses TRBV5-6 and TRBJ1-1, with no clear D. The CDR3 length is 18 residues. Trimming shortened V by 5 bases and J by 1 base, and 24 bases separated the two germline ends. Germline values: CDR1 SGHDT, CDR2 YYEEEE. The CDR3 DNA sequence: TGTGCCAGCAGTTTCTTCGACCCGGGTTGGCCCCGGAACACTGAAGCTTTCTTT. Protein sequence: CASSFFDPGWPRNTEAFF.

J is TRBJ2-7 and V is TRBV7-2; 14 bases fit TRBD2. CDR3 length: 17 amino acids. The V segment lost 5 bases and the J segment 1 base; nucleotides outside the gene matches: 7. Germline V gene lookup returns CDR1 SGHTA and CDR2 FQGNSA. The DNA of the CDR3 is TGTGCCAGCAGCCCGCGGGGGACTAGCGGGGGATCCTACGAGCAGTACTTC. This sequence encodes CASSPRGTSGGSYEQYF.

The gene calls are TRBV28 and TRBJ2-7, with 7 bases aligning to TRBD1. The CDR3 contains 16 residues. V lost 5 bases and J lost 1; bases outside the gene matches: 11. Germline values: CDR1 MDHEN, CDR2 SYDVKM. As DNA, the CDR3 is TGTGCCAGCAGTAAAAACAGGGGCCTTCCTTCCTACGAGCAGTACTTC. As protein: CASSKNRGLPSYEQYF.

The chain recombines TRBV4-1 with TRBJ2-3; 12 positions match TRBD2. This CDR3 is built from 19 residues. V lost 1 base, J lost 5 bases, and 13 bases stayed unmatched. Germline CDR1 is MGHRA and CDR2 is YSYEKL. The CDR3 spells CASSQVALAGGPRKDTQYF. The CDR3 DNA reads as TGCGCCAGCAGCCAAGTTGCGCTAGCGGGGGGGCCCCGGAAAGATACGCAGTATTTT.

This clone was recorded only once. The CDR3 here is CASSSAVAYEQYF. The CDR3 bases are TGTGCCAGCAGCTCTGCGGTGGCATACGAGCAGTACTTC. This sequence joins TRBV7-9 and TRBJ2-7; D unresolved. CDR3 length: 13 amino acids. CDR1 is SEHNR, CDR2 FQNEAQ, per germline (reference sequence). V was trimmed by 4 bases and J by 4 bases, leaving 11 bases between them.

The rearrangement joins TRBV4-1 to TRBJ2-7, with D perhaps matching TRBD2 (5 bases). The CDR3 sequence is 15 residues long. Trimming took 4 bases from V and 1 from J, leaving 14 bases between them. CDR1 MGHRA and CDR2 YSYEKL come from the germline V gene. The CDR3: CASSPSSGESYEQYF. The CDR3 DNA sequence: TGCGCCAGCAGCCCCTCATCCGGGGAGTCCTACGAGCAGTACTTC.

The genes are TRBV4-2 and TRBJ1-4; a possible D gene is TRBD1 (6 bases). Germline V gives CDR1 LGHNA, CDR2 YNFKEQ. Trimming took off 0 bases at V and 7 bases at J, with 15 bases between the two ends. This CDR3 is built from 16 residues. CDR3 loop: CASSQDRGGAGEKLFF. CDR3 nucleotide sequence: TGTGCCAGCAGCCAAGATCGGGGGGGCGCTGGTGAAAAACTGTTTTTT.

The chain recombines TRBV28 with TRBJ1-4, with 11 bases that match TRBD1. CDR1 is MDHEN, CDR2 SYDVKM, per germline. The V and J ends lost 6 bases and 4 bases, in that order; junction bases with no gene match: 4. The CDR3 runs to 15 residues. In DNA form, the CDR3 reads TGTGCCAGCAGGGACAGGGGGCGAGATAATGAAAAACTGTTTTTT. It translates to CASRDRGRDNEKLFF.

The chain carries TRBV5-1 and TRBJ2-1; 14 bases are shared with TRBD2. V lost 3 bases and J lost 5; bases outside the gene matches: 10. The CDR3 spans 18 residues. CDR1 is SGHRS, CDR2 YFSETQ, per germline. Here the CDR3 reads CASSSPTSGGALDNEQFF. The CDR3 DNA follows: TGCGCCAGCAGCTCCCCGACTAGCGGGGGGGCTCTCGACAATGAGCAGTTCTTC.

Written as DNA, the CDR3 is TGTGCCAGCAGCCTAGGGGGAGGGTCAGAAAATTCACCCCTCCACTTT. It codes for CASSLGGGSENSPLHF. The chain is built from TRBV7-2 and TRBJ1-6; D might be TRBD1 (6 bases). Germline V gene data show CDR1 as SGHTA and CDR2 as FQGNSA. V dropped 5 bases and J dropped 7 bases, with 18 bases sitting between them. CDR3 size: 16 residues. The complete variable domain, with remaining parts taken from reference TRBV7-2 and TRBJ1-6, reads GAGVSQSPSNKVTEKGKDVELRCDPISGHTALYWYRQSLGQGLEFLIYFQGNSAPDKSGLPSDRFSAERTGGSVSTLTIQRTQQEDSAVYLCASSLGGGSENSPLHFGNGTRLTVT.

The V and J genes are TRBV6-5 and TRBJ2-5; 7 nucleotides line up with TRBD1. J lost 5 bases, V lost 6 bases, and 12 bases had no gene match. CDR3 length: 15 amino acids. The V gene's germline CDR1 is MNHEY and CDR2 SVGAGI. This CDR3 reads CASRLVSGQRETQYF. CDR3 nucleotides: TGTGCCAGCAGACTCGTATCGGGACAGAGGGAGACCCAGTACTTC.

The genes are TRBV6-6 and TRBJ1-1; no firm D call. The CDR3 length is 14 residues. Germline V gives CDR1 MNHNY, CDR2 SVGAGI (reference sequence). Trimming left V 4 bases short and J 11 bases short, with 20 bases between. CDR3 in DNA: TGTGCCAGCAGTTCCCTTGGAGCTCCGGTTTTTGCTTTCTTT. It encodes CASSSLGAPVFAFF.

This chain uses TRBV5-6 with TRBJ1-3; the D gene is possibly TRBD1 (5 bases). Deletions cut 0 bases from V and 0 bases from J, with 7 bases between. This CDR3 comprises 15 residues. CDR1 is SGHDT, CDR2 YYEEEE, per germline. This CDR3 is CASSLARGSGNTIYF. CDR3 coding DNA: TGTGCCAGCAGCTTGGCAAGGGGCTCTGGAAACACCATATATTTT. Full variable domain (remainder filled in from reference TRBV5-6 and TRBJ1-3): DAGVTQSPTHLIKTRGQQVTLRCSPKSGHDTVSWYQQALGQGPQFIFQYYEEEERQRGNFPDRFSGHQFPNYSSELNVNALLLGDSALYLCASSLARGSGNTIYFGEGSWLTVV.

The chain employs TRBV20-1 and TRBJ1-1; no definite D call. Trimming took off 3 bases at V and 5 bases at J, with 7 bases between the two ends. CDR1 DFQATT and CDR2 SNEGSKA come from the germline V gene (reference sequence). CDR3 length: 11 residues. The DNA of the CDR3 is TGCAGTGCTAGGGCGGCGACTGAAGCTTTCTTT. Translating gives CSARAATEAFF.

The chain employs TRBV6-1 and TRBJ1-2; TRBD1 matches 7 bases. Germline lookup yields CDR1 MNHNS and CDR2 SASEGT. V lost 2 bases, J lost 5 bases, and 23 bases stayed unmatched. The CDR3 runs to 20 residues. The CDR3: CASSEFALGIDRDSSYGYTF. Written as DNA, the CDR3 is TGTGCCAGCAGTGAATTCGCTCTCGGGATCGACCGGGACAGCTCGTATGGCTACACCTTC.